This T cell receptor (beta chain) was captured by sequencing in a study of blood T cell repertoires in COVID-19. Study in general: PBMCs, B-cell-depleted T cells, or T cells were the source of the cDNA or gDNA that made up the material.

Profiled with immunoSEQ multiplex PCR; TCRdb holds only in-frame clones, not every one. The sample lists about 130,000 clones; roughly nine tenths were seen once. There are 15 residues in the CDR3. Trimming removed 0 bases at V and 0 bases at J, with 7 bases between. Germline assignment: CDR1 SGDLS and CDR2 YYNGEE. This clone was seen a few times. Sequences were obtained from peripheral blood. The receptor was derived from a man aged 45-65 years with active COVID-19. The chain couples TRBV9 to TRBJ2-1; unclear D gene. The CDR3 protein is CASSVASVSYNEQFF. The CDR3 bases are TGTGCCAGCAGCGTAGCATCGGTCTCCTACAATGAGCAGTTCTTC.